This entry lists 8 T cell receptor beta chains sequenced from one sample in a study of T-cell memory formation after mild COVID-19 (dated by TCRdb to about 2021). Libraries were built with 5' RACE. TCRdb lists the instrument as Illumina NovaSeq 6000. In TCRdb, the public reads were trimmed at Q25 with fastp and aligned with MiXCR, with productive beta chains retained. Every entry covers one CDR3 protein and lists the most common genes and DNA from its rows. The sample table shows 450,000 or so distinct CDR3 sequences, and roughly 25% are seen once. Clones ranked in the top ten supply roughly an eighth of the sample. Sequenced sample: PBMCs or a T cell subset sorted from them (not recorded which). These receptors were taken from an adult woman who had mild COVID-19 (a few samples of this study predate the infection). The sample titles of this study are shuffled in the database, so cell type and time point are left out; the donor was told from shared clones.

This clonotype has just a few counts. V usage is TRBV7-9 and J usage is TRBJ2-7, with 7 bases fitting TRBD1. Germline lookup yields CDR1 SEHNR and CDR2 FQNEAQ (reference sequence). V trimming: 3 bases; J trimming: 4 bases; junction bases outside the gene matches: 6. There are 14 residues in the CDR3. CDR3 sequence reads: CASSFGTARYEQYF. CDR3 bases: TGTGCCAGCAGCTTCGGGACAGCGAGGTACGAGCAGTACTTC.

This clonotype was observed a few times. The CDR3 sequence is CALRAGVRNEQFF. Written as DNA, the CDR3 is TGTGCCCTTCGGGCGGGGGTTCGCAATGAGCAGTTCTTC. This rearrangement joins TRBV10-3 to TRBJ2-1; 7 positions match TRBD2. Losses at the gene ends were 11 bases for V and 6 bases for J; bases not matched to a gene: 10. Germline CDR1 is ENHRY and CDR2 is SYGVKD. CDR3 length: 13 residues.

This clonotype was counted only a few times. The chain joins TRBV11-1 to TRBJ2-1; no reliable D call. This CDR3 region has 16 residues. Germline CDR1 reads SGHAT; CDR2 reads FQDESV (reference sequence). V shed 1 base and J shed 6 bases, with 16 bases lying between them. The CDR3 loop is CASSLEAGRVLNEQFF. For the CDR3, the DNA is TGTGCCAGCAGCTTAGAGGCTGGAAGGGTTCTCAATGAGCAGTTCTTC.

V is TRBV4-2 and J is TRBJ2-4, with 7 nucleotides matching TRBD2. CDR1 is LGHNA and CDR2 is YNFKEQ in the germline V gene. The CDR3 is 15 amino acids. Unmatched junction bases numbered 5, after V lost 0 bases and J lost 6 bases. The CDR3 spells CASSQEGTMGNIQYF. In DNA, the CDR3 is TGTGCCAGCAGCCAAGAGGGGACTATGGGAAACATTCAGTACTTC.

This chain uses TRBV20-1 with TRBJ1-1; no definite D call. V lost 3 bases, J lost 4 bases, and 6 bases lay in between. From germline, CDR1 is DFQATT and CDR2 SNEGSKA (reference sequence). The CDR3 consists of 11 residues. The CDR3 reads CSARGLTEAFF. CDR3 coding DNA: TGCAGTGCTAGGGGTCTCACTGAAGCTTTCTTT.

This clonotype was picked up many times. The chain recombines TRBV5-6 with TRBJ2-6, with 7 bases matching TRBD1. Germline CDR1 is SGHDT and CDR2 is YYEEEE. There are 17 residues in the CDR3. The V and J ends lost 2 bases and 0 bases, in that order; junction bases with no gene match: 5. The CDR3 region has the DNA TGTGCCAGCAGCTTCGGGACAGAAGTCTCTGGGGCCAACGTCCTGACTTTC. It codes for CASSFGTEVSGANVLTF.

This clonotype was seen only a few times. The CDR3 here is CSAPGGGGITGELFF. The CDR3, as DNA: TGCAGTGCCCCAGGAGGGGGCGGAATCACCGGGGAGCTGTTTTTT. The gene calls are TRBV20-1 and TRBJ2-2; tentative D call: TRBD1 (7 bases). The CDR3 contains 15 residues. Trimming cost V 6 bases and J 4 bases, with 18 bases left between them. CDR1 is DFQATT and CDR2 is SNEGSKA in the germline V gene (reference sequence).

The rearrangement links TRBV7-2 to TRBJ2-7; 7 positions match TRBD2. The CDR3 sequence is 14 residues long. Trimming cost V 5 bases and J 4 bases; bases outside gene matches: 8. Germline-derived CDR1 and CDR2 are SGHTA and FQGNSA. In nucleotides, the CDR3 is TGTGCCAGCAGCGACACGGCGGGAGCTTACGAGCAGTACTTC. It encodes CASSDTAGAYEQYF. Full variable domain (missing parts from reference TRBV7-2 and TRBJ2-7): GAGVSQSPSNKVTEKGKDVELRCDPISGHTALYWYRQSLGQGLEFLIYFQGNSAPDKSGLPSDRFSAERTGGSVSTLTIQRTQQEDSAVYLCASSDTAGAYEQYFGPGTRLTVT.